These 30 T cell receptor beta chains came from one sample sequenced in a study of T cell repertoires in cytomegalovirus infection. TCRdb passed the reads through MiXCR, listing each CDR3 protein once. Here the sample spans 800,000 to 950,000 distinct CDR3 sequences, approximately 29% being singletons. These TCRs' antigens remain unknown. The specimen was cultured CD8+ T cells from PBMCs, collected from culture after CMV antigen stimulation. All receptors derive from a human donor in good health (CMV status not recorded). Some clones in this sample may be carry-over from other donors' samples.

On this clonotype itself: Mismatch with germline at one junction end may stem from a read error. The CDR3 DNA is TGTGCCAGCAGATTCCCGGGACAGGGGGTAGGAGAGACCCAGCACTTC. This translates into CASRFPGQGVGETQHF. This sequence joins TRBV6-1 and TRBJ2-5; 11 bases fit TRBD1. The CDR3 runs 16 residues. Germline loops: CDR1 MNHNS, CDR2 SASEGT.

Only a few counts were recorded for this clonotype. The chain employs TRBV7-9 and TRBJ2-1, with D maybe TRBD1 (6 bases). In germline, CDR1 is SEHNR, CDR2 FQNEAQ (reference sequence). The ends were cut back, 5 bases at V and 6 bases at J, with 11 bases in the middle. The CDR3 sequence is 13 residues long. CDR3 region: CASSRGRGNEQFF. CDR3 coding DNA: TGTGCCAGCAGCCGCGGCAGGGGCAATGAGCAGTTCTTC.

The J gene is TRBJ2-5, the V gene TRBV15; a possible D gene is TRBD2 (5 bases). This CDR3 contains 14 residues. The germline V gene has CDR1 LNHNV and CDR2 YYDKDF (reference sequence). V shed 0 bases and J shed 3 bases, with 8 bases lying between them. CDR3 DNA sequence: TGTGCCACCAGCAGAGAAGAGGGAAAAGAGACCCAGTACTTC. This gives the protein CATSREEGKETQYF.

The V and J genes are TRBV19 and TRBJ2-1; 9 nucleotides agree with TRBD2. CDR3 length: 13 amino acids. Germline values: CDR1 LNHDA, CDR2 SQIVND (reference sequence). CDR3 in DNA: TGTGCTTTAGGCCCAGCGGGGGGTGGGGAGCAGTTCTTC. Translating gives CALGPAGGGEQFF.

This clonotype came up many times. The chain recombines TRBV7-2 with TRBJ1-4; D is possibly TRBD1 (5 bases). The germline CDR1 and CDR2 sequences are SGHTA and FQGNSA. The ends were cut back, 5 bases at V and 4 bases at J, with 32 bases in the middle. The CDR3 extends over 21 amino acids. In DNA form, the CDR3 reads TGTGCCAGCAGCCCCCGCGGGGGATGGGGCTATAGAGGTCGGGGTAATGAAAAACTGTTTTTT. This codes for CASSPRGGWGYRGRGNEKLFF.

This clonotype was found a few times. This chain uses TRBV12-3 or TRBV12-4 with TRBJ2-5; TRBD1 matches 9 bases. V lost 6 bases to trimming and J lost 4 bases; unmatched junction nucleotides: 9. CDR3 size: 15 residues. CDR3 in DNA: TGTGCCAGCAGCTCCAACAGGGGGCTCCGAGAGACCCAGTACTTC. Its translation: CASSSNRGLRETQYF.

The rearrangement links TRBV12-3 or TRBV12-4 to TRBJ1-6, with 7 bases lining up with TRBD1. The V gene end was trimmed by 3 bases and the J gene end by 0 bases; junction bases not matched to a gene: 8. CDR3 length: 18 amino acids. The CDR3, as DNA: TGTGCCAGCAGTTTCCTCGCCAGGGGGAGCTCCTATAATTCACCCCTCCACTTT. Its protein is CASSFLARGSSYNSPLHF.

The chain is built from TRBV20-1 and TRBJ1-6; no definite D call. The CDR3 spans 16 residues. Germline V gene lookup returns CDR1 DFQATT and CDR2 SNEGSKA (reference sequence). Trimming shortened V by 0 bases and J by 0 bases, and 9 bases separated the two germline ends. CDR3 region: CSARESHYSYNSPLHF. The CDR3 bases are TGCAGTGCTAGAGAATCCCATTACTCCTATAATTCACCCCTCCACTTT.

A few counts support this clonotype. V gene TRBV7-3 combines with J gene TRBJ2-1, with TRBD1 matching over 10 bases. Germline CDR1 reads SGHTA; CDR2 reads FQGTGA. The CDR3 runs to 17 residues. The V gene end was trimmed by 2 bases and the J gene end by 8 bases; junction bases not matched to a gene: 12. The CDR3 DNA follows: TGTGCCAGCAGCTTATTTAATCGACAGGGGGCGGCGGATGAGCAGTTCTTC. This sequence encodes CASSLFNRQGAADEQFF.

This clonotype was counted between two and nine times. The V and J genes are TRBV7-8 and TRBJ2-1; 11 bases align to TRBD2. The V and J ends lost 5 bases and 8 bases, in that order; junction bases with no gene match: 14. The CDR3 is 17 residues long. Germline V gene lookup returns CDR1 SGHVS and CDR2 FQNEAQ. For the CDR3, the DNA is TGTGCCAGCAGCCCAAGGTCTAGCGGGGGGCCTAGAGATGAGCAGTTCTTC. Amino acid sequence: CASSPRSSGGPRDEQFF.

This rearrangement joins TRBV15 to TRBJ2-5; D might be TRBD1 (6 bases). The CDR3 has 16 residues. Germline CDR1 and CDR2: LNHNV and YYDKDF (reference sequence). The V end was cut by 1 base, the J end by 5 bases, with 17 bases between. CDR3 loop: CATSRVGTSVVETQYF. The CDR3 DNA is TGTGCCACCAGCAGAGTGGGGACATCGGTGGTGGAGACCCAGTACTTC.

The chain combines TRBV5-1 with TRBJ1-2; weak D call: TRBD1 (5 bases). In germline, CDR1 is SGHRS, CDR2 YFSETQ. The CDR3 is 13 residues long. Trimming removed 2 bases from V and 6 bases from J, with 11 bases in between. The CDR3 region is CASSFPDKNGYTF. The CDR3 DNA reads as TGCGCCAGCAGCTTTCCGGACAAGAATGGCTACACCTTC. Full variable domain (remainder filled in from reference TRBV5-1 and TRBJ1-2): KAGVTQTPRYLIKTRGQQVTLSCSPISGHRSVSWYQQTPGQGLQFLFEYFSETQRNKGNFPGRFSGRQFSNSRSEMNVSTLELGDSALYLCASSFPDKNGYTFGSGTRLTVV.

CDR3 bases: TGTGCCAGCAGCCATACAGGGAGCTCCTACAATGAGCAGTTCTTC. Protein: CASSHTGSSYNEQFF. This sequence joins TRBV28 and TRBJ2-1; D possibly corresponds to TRBD1 (6 bases). Deletions cut 6 bases from V and 0 bases from J, with 12 bases between. Germline assignment: CDR1 MDHEN and CDR2 SYDVKM. The CDR3 is made up of 15 amino acids.

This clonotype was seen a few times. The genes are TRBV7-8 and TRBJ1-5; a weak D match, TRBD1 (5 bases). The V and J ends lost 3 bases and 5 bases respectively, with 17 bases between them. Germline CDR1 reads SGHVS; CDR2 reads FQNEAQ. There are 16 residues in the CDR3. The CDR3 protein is CASSFYPPGRDQPQHF. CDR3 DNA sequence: TGTGCCAGCAGCTTCTACCCGCCGGGACGAGATCAGCCCCAGCATTTT. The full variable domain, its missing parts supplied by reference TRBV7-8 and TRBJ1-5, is GAGVSQSPRYKVAKRGQDVALRCDPISGHVSLFWYQQALGQGPEFLTYFQNEAQLDKSGLPSDRFFAERPEGSVSTLKIQRTQQEDSAVYLCASSFYPPGRDQPQHFGDGTRLSIL.

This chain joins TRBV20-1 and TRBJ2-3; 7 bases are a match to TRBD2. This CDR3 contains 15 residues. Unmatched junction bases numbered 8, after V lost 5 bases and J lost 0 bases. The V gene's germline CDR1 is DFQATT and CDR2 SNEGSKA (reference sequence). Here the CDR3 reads CSAVPLAVSTDTQYF. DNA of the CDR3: TGCAGTGCTGTCCCGCTAGCGGTGAGCACAGATACGCAGTATTTT.

This CDR3 reads CASSLSSYSGNNEQFF. The DNA for the CDR3 is TGTGCCAGCAGTTTATCGAGCTATTCAGGGAACAATGAGCAGTTCTTC. This sequence joins TRBV27 and TRBJ2-1; the D gene is possibly TRBD1 (5 bases). The V and J ends lost 0 bases and 5 bases respectively, with 14 bases between them. Germline CDR1 and CDR2: MNHEY and SMNVEV (reference sequence). The CDR3 sequence is 16 residues long.

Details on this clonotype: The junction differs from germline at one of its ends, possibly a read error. DNA of the CDR3: TGTGTCAGCAGTCCTGGGACAGTAAACTATGGCTACACCTTC. Translated: CVSSPGTVNYGYTF. V gene TRBV28 combines with J gene TRBJ1-2, with 7 bases that match TRBD1. The CDR3 spans 14 residues. Germline lookup yields CDR1 MDHEN and CDR2 SYDVKM.

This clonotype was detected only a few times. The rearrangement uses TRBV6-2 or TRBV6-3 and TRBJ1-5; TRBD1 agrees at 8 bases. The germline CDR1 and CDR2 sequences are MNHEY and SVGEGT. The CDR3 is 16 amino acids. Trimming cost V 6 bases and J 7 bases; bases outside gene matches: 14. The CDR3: CASSSFGTGNPQPQHF. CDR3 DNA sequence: TGTGCCAGCAGCTCATTTGGGACAGGCAACCCCCAGCCCCAGCATTTT.

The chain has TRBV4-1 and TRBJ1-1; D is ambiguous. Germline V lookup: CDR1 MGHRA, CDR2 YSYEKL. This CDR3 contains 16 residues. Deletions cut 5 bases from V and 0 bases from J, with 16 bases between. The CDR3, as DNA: TGCGCCAGCAGCGGTCGGACCGATCTCATGAACACTGAAGCTTTCTTT. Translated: CASSGRTDLMNTEAFF.

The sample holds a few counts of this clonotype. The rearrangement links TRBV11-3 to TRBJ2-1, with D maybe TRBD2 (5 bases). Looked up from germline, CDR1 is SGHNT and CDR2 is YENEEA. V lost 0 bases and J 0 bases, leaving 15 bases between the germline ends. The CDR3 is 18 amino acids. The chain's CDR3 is CASSLDFSGESSYNEQFF. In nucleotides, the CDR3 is TGTGCCAGCAGCTTAGATTTCAGCGGTGAGAGCTCCTACAATGAGCAGTTCTTC.

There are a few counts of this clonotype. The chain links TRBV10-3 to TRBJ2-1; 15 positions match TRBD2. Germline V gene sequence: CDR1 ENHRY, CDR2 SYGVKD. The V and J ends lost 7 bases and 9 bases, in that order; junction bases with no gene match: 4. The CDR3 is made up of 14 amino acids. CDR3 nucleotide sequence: TGTGCCATCACCGGACTAGCGGGGGGGGTTGAGCAGTTCTTC. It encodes CAITGLAGGVEQFF.

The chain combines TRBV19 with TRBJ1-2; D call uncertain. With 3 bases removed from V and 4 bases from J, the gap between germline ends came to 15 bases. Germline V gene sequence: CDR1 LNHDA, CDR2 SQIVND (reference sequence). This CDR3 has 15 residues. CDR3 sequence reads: CASSIFGHFIYGYTF. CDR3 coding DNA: TGTGCCAGTAGTATTTTCGGCCACTTCATCTATGGCTACACCTTC.

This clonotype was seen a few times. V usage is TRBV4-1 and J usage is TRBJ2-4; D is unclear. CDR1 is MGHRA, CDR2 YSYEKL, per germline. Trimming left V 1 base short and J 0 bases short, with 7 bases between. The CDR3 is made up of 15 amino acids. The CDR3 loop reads CASSQAPLAKNIQYF. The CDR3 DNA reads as TGCGCCAGCAGCCAAGCACCACTAGCCAAAAACATTCAGTACTTC.

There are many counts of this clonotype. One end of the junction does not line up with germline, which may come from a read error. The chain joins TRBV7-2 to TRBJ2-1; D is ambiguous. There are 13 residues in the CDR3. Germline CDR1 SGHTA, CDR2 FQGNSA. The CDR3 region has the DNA TGTGCCAGCAGCTTAGAAGGACCTACCGACCACGTCTTC. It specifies CASSLEGPTDHVF.

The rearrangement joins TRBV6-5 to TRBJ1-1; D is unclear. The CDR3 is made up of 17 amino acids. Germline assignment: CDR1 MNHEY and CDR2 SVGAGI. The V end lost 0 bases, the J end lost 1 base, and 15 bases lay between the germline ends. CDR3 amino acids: CASSYSMALTANTEAFF. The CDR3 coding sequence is TGTGCCAGCAGTTACTCGATGGCTTTGACGGCGAACACTGAAGCTTTCTTT.

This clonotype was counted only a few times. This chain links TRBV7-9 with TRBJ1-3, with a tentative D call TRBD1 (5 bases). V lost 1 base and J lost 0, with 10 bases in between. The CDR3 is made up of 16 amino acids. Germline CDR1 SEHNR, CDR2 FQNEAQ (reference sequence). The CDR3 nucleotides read TGTGCCAGCAGCTTAGAGGGACGGAGCTCTGGAAACACCATATATTTT. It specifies CASSLEGRSSGNTIYF.

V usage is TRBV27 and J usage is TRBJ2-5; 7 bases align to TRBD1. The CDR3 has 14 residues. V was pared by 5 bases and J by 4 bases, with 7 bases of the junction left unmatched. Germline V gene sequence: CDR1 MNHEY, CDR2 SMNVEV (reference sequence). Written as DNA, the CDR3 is TGTGCCAGCAGTATAAGGGGGCGCCGAGAGACCCAGTACTTC. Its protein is CASSIRGRRETQYF.

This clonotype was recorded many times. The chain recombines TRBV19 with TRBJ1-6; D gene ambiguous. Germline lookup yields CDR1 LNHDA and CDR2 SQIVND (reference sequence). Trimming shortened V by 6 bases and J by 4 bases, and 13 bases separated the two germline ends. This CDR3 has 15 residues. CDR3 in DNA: TGTGCCAGTAGCCTTACAGCGCAATATAATTCACCCCTCCACTTT. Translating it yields CASSLTAQYNSPLHF.

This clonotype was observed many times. The CDR3 DNA reads as TGTGCCAGCTCAGCGGACGGGGGGCTCTCCTACAATGAGCAGTTCTTC. It is translated as CASSADGGLSYNEQFF. This rearrangement joins TRBV12-3 or TRBV12-4 to TRBJ2-1; D perhaps matches TRBD2 (7 bases). The CDR3 has 16 amino acids. V lost 8 bases and J 0 bases, leaving 17 bases between the germline ends.

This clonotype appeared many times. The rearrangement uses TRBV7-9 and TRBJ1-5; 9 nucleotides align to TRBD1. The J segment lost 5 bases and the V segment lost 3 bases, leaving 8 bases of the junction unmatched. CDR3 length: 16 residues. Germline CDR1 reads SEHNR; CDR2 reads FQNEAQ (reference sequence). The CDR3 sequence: CASSFGVDRGHQPQHF. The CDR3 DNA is TGTGCCAGCAGCTTTGGGGTGGACAGGGGCCATCAGCCCCAGCATTTT.